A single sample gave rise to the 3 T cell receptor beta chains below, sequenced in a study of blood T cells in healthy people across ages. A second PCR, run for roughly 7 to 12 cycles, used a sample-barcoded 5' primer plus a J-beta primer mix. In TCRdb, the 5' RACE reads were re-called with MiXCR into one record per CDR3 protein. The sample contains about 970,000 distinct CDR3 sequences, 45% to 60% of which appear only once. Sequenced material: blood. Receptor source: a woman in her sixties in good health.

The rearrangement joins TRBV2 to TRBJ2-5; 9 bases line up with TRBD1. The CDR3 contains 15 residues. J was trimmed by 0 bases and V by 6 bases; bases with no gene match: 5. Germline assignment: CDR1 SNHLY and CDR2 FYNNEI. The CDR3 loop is CASRGTGTYQETQYF. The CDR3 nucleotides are TGTGCCAGCAGGGGGACAGGGACCTACCAAGAGACCCAGTACTTC.

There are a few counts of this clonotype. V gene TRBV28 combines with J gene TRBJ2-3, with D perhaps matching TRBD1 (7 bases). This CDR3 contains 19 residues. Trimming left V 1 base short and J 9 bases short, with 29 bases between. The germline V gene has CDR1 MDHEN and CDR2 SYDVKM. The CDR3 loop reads CASSLSPVGGQDGTGTQYF. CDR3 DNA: TGTGCCAGCAGTTTATCCCCTGTAGGGGGCCAGGATGGGACTGGGACGCAGTATTTT.

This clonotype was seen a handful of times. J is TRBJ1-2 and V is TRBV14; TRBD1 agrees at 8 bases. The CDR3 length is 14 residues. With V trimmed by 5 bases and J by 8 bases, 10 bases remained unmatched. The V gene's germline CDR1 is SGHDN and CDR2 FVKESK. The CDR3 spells CASSEGQAFQGYTF. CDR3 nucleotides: TGTGCCAGCAGCGAGGGACAGGCCTTTCAGGGCTACACCTTC.